A single sample gave rise to the 9 T cell receptor beta chains below, sequenced in a study of Graves' ophthalmopathy and Graves' hyperthyroidism. RNA served as the template for amplifying TCR beta CDR3 regions. A first-round RT-PCR used HTBI primers, followed by a second-round multiplex PCR. TCRdb re-analysed the multiplex PCR reads in MiXCR, keeping a single row per CDR3 protein. The data show 35,000 to 50,000 distinct CDR3 sequences, approximately 53% seen once. The sample comprised peripheral blood. The origin of the receptors is an adult woman with stable Graves' hyperthyroidism.

The CDR3 region has the DNA TGTGCCATCAACCGGGACAGGCCCGGTAACACTGAAGCTTTCTTT. Its translation: CAINRDRPGNTEAFF. The rearrangement joins TRBV10-3 to TRBJ1-1; 8 bases are shared with TRBD1. Germline V gives CDR1 ENHRY, CDR2 SYGVKD. The CDR3 has 15 amino acids. The V and J ends lost 7 bases and 2 bases, in that order; junction bases with no gene match: 9.

A remark on this clonotype: Because the CDR3 is missing its conserved closing phenylalanine or tryptophan, this is likely a read error. This CDR3 is CASGTLGGYTEAFI. The CDR3 DNA reads as TGTGCCAGTGGGACTCTGGGGGGATACACTGAAGCTTTCATT. This rearrangement joins TRBV19 to TRBJ1-1, with D possibly being TRBD1 (5 bases). The CDR3 spans 14 residues. The V end lost 8 bases, the J end lost 3 bases, and 16 bases lay between the germline ends. Germline assignment: CDR1 LNHDA and CDR2 SQIVND (reference sequence).

Only one count was recorded for this clonotype. The V call is TRBV12-3 or TRBV12-4, the J call TRBJ2-7; 7 bases agree with TRBD1. Trimming took 5 bases from V and 2 from J; bases not matched to a gene: 6. This CDR3 comprises 14 residues. CDR3 sequence: CASSPRDRPYEQYF. The CDR3 DNA is TGTGCCAGCAGTCCACGGGACAGACCCTACGAGCAGTACTTC.

There are many counts of this clonotype. The chain links TRBV6-6 to TRBJ1-1; D possibly corresponds to TRBD1 (6 bases). This CDR3 spans 13 amino acids. Germline V gene sequence: CDR1 MNHNY, CDR2 SVGAGI (reference sequence). The ends were cut back, 5 bases at V and 4 bases at J, with 11 bases in the middle. The CDR3 loop reads CASSTGQPTEAFF. CDR3 in DNA: TGTGCCAGCAGTACCGGACAGCCCACTGAAGCTTTCTTT.

This clonotype was recorded at least ten times. The rearrangement joins TRBV27 to TRBJ1-2, with D unclear. The germline CDR1 and CDR2 sequences are MNHEY and SMNVEV (reference sequence). Deletions cut 3 bases from V and 4 bases from J, with 9 bases between. The CDR3 has 13 residues. The CDR3 coding sequence is TGTGCCAGCAGTTTTTACAGCTCCTATGGCTACACCTTC. It specifies CASSFYSSYGYTF.

The sample holds many counts of this clonotype. The V gene is TRBV6-1, the J gene TRBJ1-2, with 10 bases matching TRBD1. V was clipped by 1 base and J by 2 bases; unmatched bases: 4. The CDR3 spans 16 residues. Germline V lookup: CDR1 MNHNS, CDR2 SASEGT. The CDR3 reads CASSEVRTGGNYGYTF. As DNA, the CDR3 is TGTGCCAGCAGTGAAGTAAGGACAGGGGGAAACTATGGCTACACCTTC.

The table lists this clonotype with many counts. The gene calls are TRBV20-1 and TRBJ2-7; D ambiguous. The CDR3 length is 13 residues. Germline V gene data show CDR1 as DFQATT and CDR2 as SNEGSKA (reference sequence). V lost 1 base to trimming and J lost 2 bases, with 9 bases between them. The CDR3 DNA reads as TGCAGTGCTAGAGGTAGCCATGCCTACGAGCAGTACTTC. Translation gives CSARGSHAYEQYF.

The rearrangement joins TRBV7-2 to TRBJ1-2; 8 nucleotides agree with TRBD1. The V segment lost 1 base and the J segment 7 bases; nucleotides outside the gene matches: 5. CDR3 length equals 14 residues. Germline V gene lookup returns CDR1 SGHTA and CDR2 FQGNSA. The CDR3: CASSLGAGGTGYTF. As DNA, the CDR3 is TGTGCCAGCAGCTTAGGTGCAGGGGGCACTGGCTACACCTTC. Filled out from reference TRBV7-2 and TRBJ1-2, the complete variable domain reads GAGVSQSPSNKVTEKGKDVELRCDPISGHTALYWYRQSLGQGLEFLIYFQGNSAPDKSGLPSDRFSAERTGGSVSTLTIQRTQQEDSAVYLCASSLGAGGTGYTFGSGTRLTVV.

The V call is TRBV7-9, the J call TRBJ2-7, with TRBD1 matching over 8 bases. Germline lookup yields CDR1 SEHNR and CDR2 FQNEAQ (reference sequence). The V and J ends lost 5 bases and 3 bases, in that order; junction bases with no gene match: 6. The CDR3 is made up of 14 amino acids. The CDR3 is CASSPWTGNYEQYF. As DNA, the CDR3 is TGTGCCAGCAGCCCGTGGACAGGGAACTACGAGCAGTACTTC.